The 11 T cell receptor beta chains below were found in one sample sequenced in a study of blood T cells in healthy people across ages (dated by TCRdb to 2014 to 2015). Receptor amplification or capture employed 5' RACE. The reads were generated on an Illumina HiSeq 2500. A second 7 to 11 cycle PCR used a sample-barcoded 5' primer and a J-beta primer mix. The public sequencing data were trimmed at Q25 with fastp and processed into clonotypes with MiXCR by TCRdb, which kept only in-frame beta chains. Entries are consolidated by CDR3 protein sequence, retaining the most common genes and DNA. The sample yields over a million distinct CDR3 sequences; over 35% were counted once. The ten largest clones capture under 20% of the sample. Sequencing input: blood. These receptors all stem from a woman aged 55-70 years in good health.

This chain's CDR3 is CATSDFYEWAKNIQYF. Written as DNA, the CDR3 is TGTGCCACCAGTGATTTCTATGAATGGGCCAAAAACATTCAGTACTTC. The gene calls are TRBV24-1 and TRBJ2-4; D is unresolved. From germline, CDR1 is KGHDR and CDR2 SFDVKD. V lost 1 base, J lost 1 base, and 10 bases lay in between. This CDR3 has 16 residues.

The genes are TRBV18 and TRBJ1-5; 11 bases are a match to TRBD1. The length of the CDR3 is 17 residues. The V segment lost 2 bases and the J segment 3 bases; nucleotides outside the gene matches: 6. Germline-derived CDR1 and CDR2 are KGHSH and LQKENI. The CDR3 reads CASSPIEDRGLNQPQHF. The CDR3 region has the DNA TGTGCCAGCTCACCAATAGAGGACAGGGGGCTCAATCAGCCCCAGCATTTT.

V gene TRBV27 combines with J gene TRBJ2-7, with D possibly being TRBD1 or TRBD2 (5 bases each). Trimming took off 6 bases at V and 6 bases at J, with 21 bases between the two ends. The CDR3 consists of 15 residues. Germline V gene data show CDR1 as MNHEY and CDR2 as SMNVEV (reference sequence). The CDR3 spells CASSRDGTARFEQYF. The CDR3 nucleotides are TGTGCCAGCAGCCGGGATGGGACGGCTCGGTTCGAGCAGTACTTC.

The V gene is TRBV20-1, the J gene TRBJ1-4; 9 nucleotides match TRBD1. This CDR3 has 14 residues. Germline V gene data show CDR1 as DFQATT and CDR2 as SNEGSKA (reference sequence). The junction had 6 bases not matched to a gene; V was cut back by 5 bases and J by 5 bases. The CDR3 coding sequence is TGCAGTGCTTTTACGGGACAGGGAAATGAAAAACTGTTTTTT. As protein: CSAFTGQGNEKLFF.

This CDR3 is CASSHNRETYEQYF. The CDR3, as DNA: TGCGCCAGCAGCCATAACAGGGAAACCTACGAGCAGTACTTC. The genes are TRBV4-1 and TRBJ2-7, with D possibly being TRBD1 (6 bases). Germline V gene data show CDR1 as MGHRA and CDR2 as YSYEKL. This CDR3 comprises 14 residues. V was pared by 3 bases and J by 2 bases, with 11 bases between.

The V and J genes are TRBV6-2 or TRBV6-3 and TRBJ2-3, with TRBD2 identical over 10 bases. CDR3 length: 17 amino acids. The V segment lost 2 bases and the J segment 0 bases; nucleotides outside the gene matches: 5. CDR1 and CDR2 (germline): MNHEY, SVGEGT. CDR3 sequence (DNA): TGTGCCAGCAGTTACCTTAGCGGGAGGTCTAGCACAGATACGCAGTATTTT. This translates into CASSYLSGRSSTDTQYF.

The chain uses TRBV6-5 and TRBJ1-2; 12 nucleotides line up with TRBD1. The CDR3 spans 15 residues. The V gene's germline CDR1 is MNHEY and CDR2 SVGAGI. Trimming took 5 bases from V and 4 from J; bases not matched to a gene: 5. The DNA of the CDR3 is TGTGCCAGCAGTCCTGGGACAGGGGGCAGCTATGGCTACACCTTC. It codes for CASSPGTGGSYGYTF.

This chain joins TRBV11-2 and TRBJ2-5, with 9 bases aligning to TRBD1. Germline lookup yields CDR1 SGHAT and CDR2 FQNNGV. CDR3 length equals 20 residues. J was trimmed by 4 bases and V by 5 bases; bases with no gene match: 23. The CDR3 region is CASSPRPAEPGQGDPETQYF. The CDR3 nucleotides are TGTGCCAGCAGCCCAAGGCCGGCCGAACCGGGACAGGGAGACCCAGAGACCCAGTACTTC.

The genes are TRBV6-2 or TRBV6-3 and TRBJ2-5; 7 nucleotides align to TRBD2. Germline-derived CDR1 and CDR2 are MNHEY and SVGEGT. The CDR3 loop spans 13 amino acids. V lost 5 bases, J lost 11 bases, and 11 bases stayed unmatched. CDR3 bases: TGTGCCAGCAGTCCGGAGGAGCGGGATGAGCAGTACTTC. It specifies CASSPEERDEQYF.

The chain combines TRBV2 with TRBJ1-2; D not certain. The CDR3 contains 13 residues. CDR1 and CDR2 (germline): SNHLY, FYNNEI. V lost 5 bases and J 4 bases, leaving 11 bases between the germline ends. Here the CDR3 reads CASSFRAIYGYTF. The CDR3, as DNA: TGTGCCAGCAGTTTTCGGGCCATCTATGGCTACACCTTC.

The J gene is TRBJ2-3, the V gene TRBV9, with D perhaps being TRBD1 or TRBD2 (5 bases each). The length of the CDR3 is 16 residues. Germline values: CDR1 SGDLS, CDR2 YYNGEE. Trimming removed 3 bases at V and 0 bases at J, with 14 bases between. The CDR3 reads CASSARGGSSTDTQYF. CDR3 DNA sequence: TGTGCCAGCAGCGCCCGTGGGGGATCTAGCACAGATACGCAGTATTTT.